The entry below gives a single T cell receptor beta chain sequence along with its context. Authors' processing steps: How many nucleated cells were present was estimated from reference gene primer amplification. Repertoires were generated with immunoSEQ multiplex PCR, while TCRdb's copy carries only in-frame clones and drops some. V and J calls and clone size are given by that table; D and trimming were obtained from the DNA. Of about 150,000 clones listed, over 60% were seen once; the top ten hold approximately 1.8%. This specimen comes from a study of blood T cell repertoires in COVID-19. On the study more broadly: COVID-19 samples from acute and convalescent phases originated in the United States, Italy and Spain. PBMCs, B-cell-depleted T cells, or T cells were the source of the cDNA or gDNA that made up the material.

This CDR3 has 15 residues. Germline CDR1 is SGHVS and CDR2 is FQNEAQ. Trimming left V 2 bases short and J 3 bases short, with 13 bases between. The sample comprised peripheral blood. The TCR originated in an older man with acute or convalescent COVID-19. The rearrangement joins TRBV7-8 to TRBJ1-1, with D uncertain. CDR3 residues: CASSLSGRTDTEAFF. CDR3 nucleotide sequence: TGTGCCAGCAGCTTATCAGGCCGAACGGACACTGAAGCTTTCTTT.